These 5 T cell receptor beta chains were all obtained from the same sample, sequenced in a study of radiation and T cells in renal cell carcinoma. The protocol was immunoSEQ multiplex PCR, while the TCRdb copy is restricted to in-frame clones and leaves out a portion. The sample yields about 150,000 clones, 88% seen once. Time point indicated: baseline pretreatment blood. Indicated treatment: 15 Gy SBRT to primary tumor, nephrectomy 4 weeks later. The input for sequencing was blood, taken from a patient whose treatment included radiotherapy and nephrectomy. These receptors all come from a woman aged 70-85 years with renal cell carcinoma.

This chain connects TRBV27 to TRBJ1-2; tentatively, D is TRBD1 (5 bases). V was trimmed by 8 bases and J by 1 base, leaving 14 bases between them. The CDR3 extends over 14 amino acids. The V gene's germline CDR1 is MNHEY and CDR2 SMNVEV (reference sequence). The CDR3 sequence: CASSFGGVNYGYTF. DNA for the CDR3: TGTGCCAGCTCCTTCGGGGGGGTTAACTATGGCTACACCTTC.

This chain joins TRBV19 and TRBJ1-5; D is unclear. The germline CDR1 and CDR2 sequences are LNHDA and SQIVND (reference sequence). The CDR3 consists of 15 residues. The germline V and J ends were trimmed by 5 bases and 0 bases, with 11 bases remaining between them. Written as DNA, the CDR3 is TGTGCCAGTAGTCCAGGCCCTTATAGCAATCAGCCCCAGCATTTT. Translation: CASSPGPYSNQPQHF. Complete variable domain (other parts from reference TRBV19 and TRBJ1-5): DGGITQSPKYLFRKEGQNVTLSCEQNLNHDAMYWYRQDPGQGLRLIYYSQIVNDFQKGDIAEGYSVSREKKESFPLTVTSAQKNPTAFYLCASSPGPYSNQPQHFGDGTRLSIL.

This clone was seen a single time. The chain joins TRBV19 to TRBJ2-7; D may match TRBD1 or TRBD2 (5 bases each). This CDR3 is built from 14 residues. The ends were cut back, 2 bases at V and 2 bases at J, with 10 bases in the middle. Germline V gives CDR1 LNHDA, CDR2 SQIVND (reference sequence). CDR3 bases: TGTGCCAGTAGTATAAGGGACGTGACCTACGAGCAGTACTTC. This translates into CASSIRDVTYEQYF.

The chain uses TRBV19 and TRBJ1-2, with D unclear. V lost 5 bases and J 0 bases, leaving 13 bases between the germline ends. Germline loops: CDR1 LNHDA, CDR2 SQIVND (reference sequence). The CDR3 loop spans 15 amino acids. The CDR3 here is CASSPHPGTNYGYTF. As DNA, the CDR3 is TGTGCCAGTAGTCCTCATCCCGGGACTAACTATGGCTACACCTTC.

The rearrangement joins TRBV15 to TRBJ2-7; tentatively, D is TRBD2 (6 bases). The CDR3 sequence is 15 residues long. Germline V gene lookup returns CDR1 LNHNV and CDR2 YYDKDF (reference sequence). V gave up 0 bases and J gave up 6 bases, with 15 bases separating them. The CDR3: CATSRDWVGGVEQYF. CDR3 nucleotides: TGTGCCACCAGCAGAGATTGGGTCGGAGGGGTCGAGCAGTACTTC.